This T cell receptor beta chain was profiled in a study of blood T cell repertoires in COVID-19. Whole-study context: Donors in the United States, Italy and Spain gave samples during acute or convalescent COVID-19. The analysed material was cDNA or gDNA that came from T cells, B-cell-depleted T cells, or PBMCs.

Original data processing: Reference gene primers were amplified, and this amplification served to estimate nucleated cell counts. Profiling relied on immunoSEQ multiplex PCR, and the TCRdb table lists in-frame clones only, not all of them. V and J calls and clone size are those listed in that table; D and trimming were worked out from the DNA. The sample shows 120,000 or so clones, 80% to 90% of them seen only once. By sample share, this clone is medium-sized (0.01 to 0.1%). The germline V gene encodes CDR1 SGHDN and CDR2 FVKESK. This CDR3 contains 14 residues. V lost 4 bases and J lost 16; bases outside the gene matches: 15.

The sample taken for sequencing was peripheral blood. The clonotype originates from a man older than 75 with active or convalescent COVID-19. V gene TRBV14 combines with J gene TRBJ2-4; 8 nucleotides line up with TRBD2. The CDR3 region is CASSPLFGGASQYF. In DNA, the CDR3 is TGTGCCAGCAGCCCCCTTTTCGGGGGGGCGAGTCAATACTTC.